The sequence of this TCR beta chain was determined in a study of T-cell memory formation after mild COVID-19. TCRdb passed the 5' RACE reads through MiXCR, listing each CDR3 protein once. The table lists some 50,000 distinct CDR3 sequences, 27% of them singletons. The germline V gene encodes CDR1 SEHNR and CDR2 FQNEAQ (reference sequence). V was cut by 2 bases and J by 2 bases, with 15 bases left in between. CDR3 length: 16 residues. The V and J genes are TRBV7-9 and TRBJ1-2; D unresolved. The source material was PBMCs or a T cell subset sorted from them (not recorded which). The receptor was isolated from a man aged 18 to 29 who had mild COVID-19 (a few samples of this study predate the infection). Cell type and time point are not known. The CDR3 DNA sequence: TGTGCCAGCAGCTTAAGTGTGCCGGCTCGGAACTATGGCTACACCTTC. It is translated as CASSLSVPARNYGYTF.